The 22 T cell receptor beta chains below come from one sample, sequenced in a study of cytomegalovirus exposure and HLA in healthy donors. Amplification used 60 Vbeta primers and 13 Jbeta primers. The method was immunoSEQ multiplex PCR; TCRdb's version includes in-frame clones alone and lacks a portion of them. The sample lists around 120,000 clones; roughly 69% were seen once. Sequencing was done on a sample of PBMCs. These receptors came from a middle-aged woman in good health and CMV-seropositive.

The V gene is TRBV7-2, the J gene TRBJ2-1, with 7 bases aligning to TRBD2. The CDR3 is 14 amino acids. Trimming removed 5 bases from V and 9 bases from J; junction bases left unmatched: 10. Germline assignment: CDR1 SGHTA and CDR2 FQGNSA. CDR3 DNA sequence: TGTGCCAGCAGCGGCCAACTAGCGTTCGGTGAGCAGTTCTTC. Residues: CASSGQLAFGEQFF. Full variable domain (missing parts from reference TRBV7-2 and TRBJ2-1): GAGVSQSPSNKVTEKGKDVELRCDPISGHTALYWYRQSLGQGLEFLIYFQGNSAPDKSGLPSDRFSAERTGGSVSTLTIQRTQQEDSAVYLCASSGQLAFGEQFFGPGTRLTVL.

The sample holds a few counts of this clone. The chain links TRBV18 to TRBJ1-4; TRBD1 agrees at 8 bases. The trim removed 3 bases at V and 6 bases at J, leaving 3 bases unmatched. The CDR3 is made up of 14 amino acids. Germline values: CDR1 KGHSH, CDR2 LQKENI. CDR3 nucleotides: TGTGCCAGCTCACCTGGGACAGGTGATGAAAAACTGTTTTTT. Translation gives CASSPGTGDEKLFF.

The chain joins TRBV23-1 to TRBJ2-1, with TRBD1 matching 7 bases. TRBV23-1 has ORF status, its function being uncertain. Unmatched junction bases numbered 10, after V lost 6 bases and J lost 8 bases. CDR3 length: 14 residues. In nucleotides, the CDR3 is TGCGCCAGCAGCTATGAGACAGGGTGCCATGAGCAGTTCTTC. This sequence encodes CASSYETGCHEQFF.

The chain joins TRBV15 to TRBJ1-4; D gene unclear. The V end was cut by 4 bases, the J end by 5 bases, with 8 bases between. Germline CDR1 reads LNHNV; CDR2 reads YYDKDF (reference sequence). This CDR3 comprises 13 residues. DNA for the CDR3: TGTGCCACCAGCACGAGGGAAAATGAAAAACTGTTTTTT. Protein sequence: CATSTRENEKLFF.

The chain carries TRBV7-8 and TRBJ2-1, with 11 nucleotides matching TRBD1. Germline V lookup: CDR1 SGHVS, CDR2 FQNEAQ. The trim removed 1 base at V and 9 bases at J, leaving 8 bases unmatched. The CDR3 is 16 residues long. The CDR3 region has the DNA TGTGCCAGCAGCTTAGTCGGACAGGGGGCGGGCGTTGAGCAGTTCTTC. Protein product: CASSLVGQGAGVEQFF.

The chain employs TRBV11-3 and TRBJ2-7, with a tentative D call TRBD2 (6 bases). V lost 2 bases, J lost 6 bases, and 8 bases lay in between. The germline gives CDR1 SGHNT, CDR2 YENEEA. This CDR3 has 12 residues. CDR3 residues: CASSLLGGEQYF. The CDR3 nucleotides read TGTGCCAGCAGCTTACTGGGAGGCGAGCAGTACTTC.

The genes are TRBV19 and TRBJ1-6, with D possibly matching TRBD1 (5 bases). With 5 bases removed from V and 7 bases from J, the gap between germline ends came to 9 bases. The CDR3 has 13 residues. CDR1 is LNHDA, CDR2 SQIVND, per germline (reference sequence). The CDR3 DNA follows: TGTGCCAGTAGTTTATACAGGAATTCACCCCTCCACTTT. Its protein is CASSLYRNSPLHF.

This clone was detected only a few times. The J gene is TRBJ2-7, the V gene TRBV2; D may be TRBD1 (5 bases). CDR3 length equals 14 residues. Per the germline V gene, CDR1 is SNHLY and CDR2 is FYNNEI. Between the trimmed V and J ends, which lost 2 bases and 7 bases, there was a span of 15 bases. The CDR3 loop is CASSERGLSWEQYF. The CDR3 DNA is TGTGCCAGCAGTGAAAGGGGCCTATCCTGGGAGCAGTACTTC. The full variable domain, rest sourced from reference TRBV2 and TRBJ2-7, is EPEVTQTPSHQVTQMGQEVILRCVPISNHLYFYWYRQILGQKVEFLVSFYNNEISEKSEIFDDQFSVERPDGSNFTLKIRSTKLEDSAMYFCASSERGLSWEQYFGPGTRLTVT.

This clone was found once. The chain links TRBV5-1 to TRBJ1-1; the match to TRBD1 covers 8 bases. Losses at the gene ends were 5 bases for V and 3 bases for J; bases not matched to a gene: 3. CDR1 is SGHRS and CDR2 is YFSETQ in the germline V gene. The CDR3 covers 13 residues. The CDR3 DNA reads as TGCGCCAGCAGTTCACAGGGGGACACTGAAGCTTTCTTT. This encodes CASSSQGDTEAFF.

V is TRBV6-5 and J is TRBJ1-2; D is unresolved. Germline V gene lookup returns CDR1 MNHEY and CDR2 SVGAGI. V lost 0 bases and J lost 2, with 10 bases in between. There are 15 residues in the CDR3. The CDR3 region has the DNA TGTGCCAGCAGTTACTCAAGGGAGATCAACTATGGCTACACCTTC. It specifies CASSYSREINYGYTF.

This clone was picked up a small number of times. The chain combines TRBV5-1 with TRBJ2-2; 7 positions agree with TRBD2. Trimming at V came to 5 bases and at J to 6 bases, leaving 7 bases not matched to a gene. This CDR3 is built from 14 residues. Germline V gene sequence: CDR1 SGHRS, CDR2 YFSETQ. CDR3 bases: TGCGCCAGCAGGCTAGCGGATTTAGCCGGGGAGCTGTTTTTT. This encodes CASRLADLAGELFF.

This clone was counted once. The J gene is TRBJ2-3, the V gene TRBV4-1, with D possibly TRBD1 on 6 matching bases. Germline values: CDR1 MGHRA, CDR2 YSYEKL. Trimming removed 4 bases at V and 7 bases at J, with 30 bases between. The CDR3 loop spans 19 amino acids. CDR3 region: CASSRFRQQPGQSTYTQYF. The CDR3 bases are TGCGCCAGCAGCCGATTTAGACAGCAGCCGGGACAAAGCACGTATACGCAGTATTTT.

V gene TRBV10-3 combines with J gene TRBJ1-1, with 7 bases that match TRBD1. Germline V gene lookup returns CDR1 ENHRY and CDR2 SYGVKD. The CDR3 consists of 15 residues. V was clipped by 1 base and J by 3 bases; unmatched bases: 5. The CDR3 region is CAISEFDRAHTEAFF. The CDR3 DNA sequence: TGTGCCATCAGTGAGTTTGACAGGGCCCACACTGAAGCTTTCTTT.

The chain has TRBV6-6 and TRBJ1-2, with D possibly matching TRBD1 (6 bases). The V end was cut by 7 bases, the J end by 6 bases, with 15 bases between. Germline loops: CDR1 MNHNY, CDR2 SVGAGI (reference sequence). The CDR3 loop spans 13 amino acids. DNA of the CDR3: TGTGCCAGCACCCTGGGCCAGGGGAATGGCTACACCTTC. It translates to CASTLGQGNGYTF.

The chain uses TRBV7-9 and TRBJ1-1, with no clear D. Germline values: CDR1 SEHNR, CDR2 FQNEAQ (reference sequence). Trimming removed 1 base from V and 4 bases from J, with 13 bases in between. The CDR3 totals 15 residues. Here the CDR3 reads CASSLEIKGGTEAFF. CDR3 bases: TGTGCCAGCAGCTTAGAGATCAAAGGAGGCACTGAAGCTTTCTTT. Full variable domain (missing parts from reference TRBV7-9 and TRBJ1-1): DTGVSQNPRHKITKRGQNVTFRCDPISEHNRLYWYRQTLGQGPEFLTYFQNEAQLEKSRLLSDRFSAERPKGSFSTLEIQRTEQGDSAMYLCASSLEIKGGTEAFFGQGTRLTVV.

The chain employs TRBV11-3 and TRBJ1-5, with D possibly matching TRBD1 (5 bases). V was clipped by 6 bases and J by 2 bases, with 14 bases between them. From germline, CDR1 is SGHNT and CDR2 YENEEA. The CDR3 totals 15 residues. The chain's CDR3 is CASRLARAGNQPQHF. The CDR3 nucleotides are TGTGCCAGCAGACTTGCCAGGGCGGGCAATCAGCCCCAGCATTTT.

The rearrangement links TRBV5-6 to TRBJ2-7; 8 bases line up with TRBD1. V lost 4 bases to trimming and J lost 1 base; unmatched junction nucleotides: 13. Germline V gene lookup returns CDR1 SGHDT and CDR2 YYEEEE. The CDR3 extends over 17 amino acids. The CDR3 loop reads CASSHSSAGGYSYEQYF. CDR3 nucleotides: TGTGCCAGCAGCCACTCTTCCGCAGGGGGCTATTCCTACGAGCAGTACTTC.

The sample holds a few counts of this clone. This chain connects TRBV4-3 to TRBJ2-7; 9 nucleotides agree with TRBD1. The CDR3 totals 16 residues. The junction had 7 bases not matched to a gene; V was cut back by 4 bases and J by 0 bases. CDR1 is LGHNA and CDR2 is YSLEER in the germline V gene. The CDR3: CASSLFKTGGSYEQYF. CDR3 nucleotide sequence: TGCGCCAGCAGCCTTTTCAAGACAGGGGGCTCCTACGAGCAGTACTTC.

This chain joins TRBV7-2 and TRBJ2-5, with 13 nucleotides matching TRBD2. Germline CDR1 reads SGHTA; CDR2 reads FQGNSA. This CDR3 spans 15 amino acids. J was trimmed by 5 bases and V by 4 bases; bases with no gene match: 4. The chain's CDR3 is CASSYGLAGAETQYF. CDR3 coding DNA: TGTGCCAGCAGCTATGGACTAGCGGGAGCGGAGACCCAGTACTTC.

The CDR3 DNA follows: TGTGCCAGCAGGGGCGGGGGGGCCTACAATGAGCAGTTCTTC. This translates into CASRGGGAYNEQFF. This chain joins TRBV6-6 and TRBJ2-1; TRBD2 aligns across 9 bases. The CDR3 has 14 amino acids. CDR1 and CDR2 from the germline V gene are MNHNY and SVGAGI (reference sequence). V lost 6 bases, J lost 2 bases, and 2 bases stayed unmatched.

J is TRBJ2-1 and V is TRBV9, with 9 bases matching TRBD2. This CDR3 region has 16 residues. Per the germline V gene, CDR1 is SGDLS and CDR2 is YYNGEE. V dropped 0 bases and J dropped 4; count of bases not matched to a gene: 5. The CDR3 spells CASSVGPSGGYNEQFF. For the CDR3, the DNA is TGTGCCAGCAGCGTAGGCCCCAGCGGGGGGTACAATGAGCAGTTCTTC.

Comment on this clone: One end of the junction varies from germline; a read error may be responsible. The chain has TRBV4-3 and TRBJ2-7, with unresolved D. The length of the CDR3 is 15 residues. Looked up from germline, CDR1 is LGHNA and CDR2 is YSLEER. The CDR3: CASSQDPYSSYERYF. CDR3 sequence (DNA): TGCGCCAGCAGCCAAGATCCGTACTCCTCCTACGAGCGGTACTTC.